The rows below give T cell receptor beta chains drawn from one sample of a study of post-analysis software for immune sequencing data. Using its own MiXCR run on the PCR reads, TCRdb lists one record per CDR3 protein. The sample includes approximately 730,000 distinct CDR3 sequences, just under 30% of them seen just once. Material for sequencing was blood. Receptors were obtained from a girl between 10 and 17 years old with multiple sclerosis. CDR3s include the opening cysteine and the closing phenylalanine or tryptophan. The D gene is left open where the match is weak. Only part of the rows carry a size: once, few, many, or a class if the clone is expanded.

>TRBV20-1|-|-|TRBJ2-5
CSARPVGLSWETQYF
TGCAGTGCTAGACCGGTGGGGTTGTCCTGGGAGACCCAGTACTTC
>TRBV7-9|few|-|TRBJ1-2
CASSSTGADSSNYGYTF
TGTGCCAGCAGCTCTACCGGGGCGGACAGCTCTAACTATGGCTACACCTTC
>TRBV28|few|-|TRBJ2-7
CASWDQIYEQYF
TGTGCCAGCTGGGACCAAATATACGAGCAGTACTTC
>TRBV27|-|-|TRBJ2-1
CASSIQGYPSYEQFF
TGTGCCAGCAGTATACAGGGTTATCCTTCCTACGAGCAGTTCTTC
>TRBV20-1|-|-|TRBJ2-7
CSAPLTVRAYEQYF
TGCAGTGCTCCTTTGACAGTCAGGGCCTACGAGCAGTACTTC
>TRBV6-2/TRBV6-3|many|-|TRBJ2-7
CASTFRTTPPEQYF
TGTGCCAGCACTTTCCGGACTACGCCGCCCGAGCAGTACTTC
>TRBV20-1|-|-|TRBJ2-5
CSARGGGGVETQYF
TGCAGTGCTAGAGGGGGTGGGGGAGTAGAGACCCAGTACTTC
>TRBV7-2|-|TRBD2|TRBJ2-1
CASSLGRESRQFF
TGTGCCAGCAGCTTAGGGCGGGAGTCAAGGCAGTTCTTC
>TRBV9|few|-|TRBJ2-5
CASSVGRDGQETQYF
TGTGCCAGCAGCGTAGGTCGGGACGGCCAAGAGACCCAGTACTTC
>TRBV6-5|many|-|TRBJ2-7
CASSNSHGIGEQYF
TGTGCCAGCAGCAACAGCCACGGAATTGGCGAGCAGTACTTC